What follows describes a single T cell receptor beta chain. With V trimmed by 4 bases and J by 1 base, 2 bases remained unmatched. The CDR3 contains 16 residues. Germline assignment: CDR1 SGHKS and CDR2 YYEKEE (reference sequence). Here immunoSEQ multiplex PCR was the method, and the copy in TCRdb shows in-frame clones only, minus some. The data contain under 110,000 clones, about 90% of them singletons. The source of the sample is a study of T cell changes during pregnancy in multiple sclerosis. Specimen: peripheral blood, collected in the second trimester of pregnancy. The TCR sequence derives from a female donor with multiple sclerosis, enrolled in a pregnancy study. The genes are TRBV5-5 and TRBJ2-1; 13 bases align to TRBD2. CDR3 amino acids: CASSGLAGVSYNEQFF. The CDR3 DNA is TGTGCCAGCAGCGGACTAGCGGGAGTTTCCTACAATGAGCAGTTCTTC.